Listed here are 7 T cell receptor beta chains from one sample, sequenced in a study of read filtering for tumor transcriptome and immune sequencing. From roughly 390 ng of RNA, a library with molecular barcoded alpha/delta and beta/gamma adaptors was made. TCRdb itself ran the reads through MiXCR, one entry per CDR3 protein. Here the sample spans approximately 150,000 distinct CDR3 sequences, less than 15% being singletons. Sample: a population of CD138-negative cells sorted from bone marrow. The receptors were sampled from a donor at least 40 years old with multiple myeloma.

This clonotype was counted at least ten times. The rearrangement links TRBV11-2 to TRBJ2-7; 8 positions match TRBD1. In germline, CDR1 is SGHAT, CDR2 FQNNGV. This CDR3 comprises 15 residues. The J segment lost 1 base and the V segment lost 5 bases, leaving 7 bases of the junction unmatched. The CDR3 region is CASSPDWDRSYEQYF. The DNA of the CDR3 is TGTGCCAGCAGCCCCGACTGGGACAGGTCCTACGAGCAGTACTTC.

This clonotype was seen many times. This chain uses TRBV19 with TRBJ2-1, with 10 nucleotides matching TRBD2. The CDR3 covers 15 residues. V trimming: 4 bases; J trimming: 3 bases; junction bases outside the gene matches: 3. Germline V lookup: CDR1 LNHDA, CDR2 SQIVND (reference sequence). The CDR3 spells CASSKLAGSYNEQFF. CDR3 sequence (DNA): TGTGCCAGTAGTAAACTAGCGGGAAGCTACAATGAGCAGTTCTTC.

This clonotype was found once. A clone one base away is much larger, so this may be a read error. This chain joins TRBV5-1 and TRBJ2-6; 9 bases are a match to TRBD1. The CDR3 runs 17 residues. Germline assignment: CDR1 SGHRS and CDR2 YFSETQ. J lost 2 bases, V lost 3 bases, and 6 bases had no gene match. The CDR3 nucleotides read TGCGCCAGCAGCTGGGGGGACAGGGACACTGGGGCCAACGTCCTGACTTTC. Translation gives CASSWGDRDTGANVLTF.

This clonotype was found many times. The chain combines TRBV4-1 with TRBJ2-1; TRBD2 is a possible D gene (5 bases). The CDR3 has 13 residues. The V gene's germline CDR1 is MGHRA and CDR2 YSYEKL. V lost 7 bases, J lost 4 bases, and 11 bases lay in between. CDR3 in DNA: TGCGCCAGCAACCAGGACTTTTACAATGAGCAGTTCTTC. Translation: CASNQDFYNEQFF.

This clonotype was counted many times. The CDR3 protein is CASSFTGTTSSYEQYF. The CDR3 nucleotides read TGCGCCAGCAGCTTCACCGGGACGACCAGCTCCTACGAGCAGTACTTC. The V call is TRBV5-1, the J call TRBJ2-7; D possibly matches TRBD1 or TRBD2 (5 bases each). V gave up 2 bases and J gave up 0 bases, with 15 bases separating them. This CDR3 is 16 amino acids long. The germline gives CDR1 SGHRS, CDR2 YFSETQ.

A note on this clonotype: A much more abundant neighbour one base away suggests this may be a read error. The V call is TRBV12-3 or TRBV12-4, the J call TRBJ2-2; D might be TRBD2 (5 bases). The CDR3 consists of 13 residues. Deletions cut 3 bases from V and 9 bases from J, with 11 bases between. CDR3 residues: CASSFGVARELFF. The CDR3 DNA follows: TGTGCCAGCAGTTTCGGGGTGGCCCGGGAGCTGTTTTTT.

CDR3 protein: CASSLGFNEQFF. In DNA, the CDR3 is TGTGCCAGCAGCTTAGGCTTCAATGAGCAGTTCTTC. The J gene is TRBJ2-1, the V gene TRBV7-3; D unresolved. Trimming took off 2 bases at V and 6 bases at J, with 5 bases between the two ends. The CDR3 has 12 residues. Germline-derived CDR1 and CDR2 are SGHTA and FQGTGA. Full variable domain (missing parts from reference TRBV7-3 and TRBJ2-1): GAGVSQTPSNKVTEKGKYVELRCDPISGHTALYWYRQSLGQGPEFLIYFQGTGAADDSGLPNDRFFAVRPEGSVSTLKIQRTERGDSAVYLCASSLGFNEQFFGPGTRLTVL.